A single sample is the source of the 28 T cell receptor beta chains below, sequenced in a study of TIL therapy for anti-PD-1-resistant metastatic lung cancer. Stated time point: pre-treatment sample, taken before nivolumab and TIL therapy. The libraries were made with immunoSEQ v3. Profiling relied on immunoSEQ multiplex PCR, and the TCRdb table lists in-frame clones only, not all of them. Of under 65,000 clones listed, 75% to 85% are singletons. The sample was blood, taken at baseline. These receptors were obtained from a person aged 25-79 years with non-small cell lung cancer.

The chain combines TRBV7-8 with TRBJ1-5; D perhaps matches TRBD1 (6 bases). Per germline, CDR1 SGHVS and CDR2 FQNEAQ. The CDR3 loop spans 13 amino acids. V lost 6 bases, J lost 5 bases, and 11 bases lay in between. CDR3 sequence: CASRSTGDQPQHF. The CDR3, as DNA: TGTGCCAGCAGATCGACAGGAGATCAGCCCCAGCATTTT.

The chain joins TRBV27 to TRBJ2-7; tentative D call: TRBD2 (5 bases). CDR1 is MNHEY and CDR2 is SMNVEV in the germline V gene (reference sequence). The CDR3 length is 14 residues. With 2 bases removed from V and 1 base from J, the gap between germline ends came to 9 bases. CDR3 sequence reads: CASSLRGESYEQYF. In DNA form, the CDR3 reads TGTGCCAGCAGTTTACGGGGAGAATCCTACGAGCAGTACTTC.

The sample holds a few counts of this clone. The CDR3 DNA sequence: TGTGCCATACGACGACAGGGGATGGAGACCCAGTACTTC. As protein: CAIRRQGMETQYF. The chain carries TRBV5-4 and TRBJ2-5, with 8 bases fitting TRBD1. Per the germline V gene, CDR1 is SGHNT and CDR2 is YYREEE (reference sequence). Trimming took 9 bases from V and 5 from J; bases not matched to a gene: 9. The CDR3 has 13 residues.

The chain has TRBV5-4 and TRBJ2-5; 10 bases map to TRBD2. The V gene's germline CDR1 is SGHNT and CDR2 YYREEE (reference sequence). With V trimmed by 4 bases and J by 3 bases, 9 bases remained unmatched. The CDR3 totals 16 residues. CDR3 loop: CASSRPGTSEKETQYF. DNA of the CDR3: TGTGCCAGCAGCCGGCCCGGGACTAGCGAGAAAGAGACCCAGTACTTC.

CDR3 region: CASSTPGLAGFFSSYNEQFF. Here the CDR3 DNA reads TGTGCCAGTAGTACACCGGGACTAGCGGGATTTTTTAGCTCCTACAATGAGCAGTTCTTC. The chain has TRBV19 and TRBJ2-1, with 13 bases aligning to TRBD2. The junction had 12 bases not matched to a gene; V was cut back by 4 bases and J by 0 bases. The CDR3 has 20 residues. Per the germline V gene, CDR1 is LNHDA and CDR2 is SQIVND (reference sequence).

This sequence joins TRBV5-1 and TRBJ2-2; D is tentatively TRBD1 or TRBD2 (5 bases each). V was cut by 5 bases and J by 2 bases, with 16 bases left in between. The CDR3 is 16 amino acids. In germline, CDR1 is SGHRS, CDR2 YFSETQ. The DNA for the CDR3 is TGCGCCAGCAGATCCCCCGGGACCTTAAACACCGGGGAGCTGTTTTTT. It yields the protein CASRSPGTLNTGELFF.

The rearrangement uses TRBV5-6 and TRBJ2-1; 10 bases agree with TRBD1. Germline V gives CDR1 SGHDT, CDR2 YYEEEE. This CDR3 has 15 residues. Trimming removed 4 bases from V and 5 bases from J; junction bases left unmatched: 6. CDR3 bases: TGTGCCAGCAGCCTCGGGACAGGGGAGGACAATGAGCAGTTCTTC. This translates into CASSLGTGEDNEQFF. Combining the CDR3 with reference TRBV5-6 and TRBJ2-1 gives the whole variable domain DAGVTQSPTHLIKTRGQQVTLRCSPKSGHDTVSWYQQALGQGPQFIFQYYEEEERQRGNFPDRFSGHQFPNYSSELNVNALLLGDSALYLCASSLGTGEDNEQFFGPGTRLTVL.

This clone was seen a few times. The chain combines TRBV7-2 with TRBJ1-2; no reliable D call. Per the germline V gene, CDR1 is SGHTA and CDR2 is FQGNSA. The CDR3 sequence is 15 residues long. V lost 7 bases and J lost 2, with 17 bases in between. CDR3: CASTHEAPLNYGYTF. In DNA, the CDR3 is TGTGCCAGCACCCATGAGGCTCCTTTGAACTATGGCTACACCTTC.

This CDR3 is CASSPPGTSGRSEQFF. CDR3 nucleotide sequence: TGTGCCAGCAGCCCCCCAGGGACTAGCGGGAGATCTGAGCAGTTCTTC. The rearrangement uses TRBV7-2 and TRBJ2-1, with 14 bases aligning to TRBD2. The ends lost 5 bases at V and 9 bases at J; junction bases unmatched: 9. The CDR3 is 16 amino acids. Germline V CDR1 and CDR2: SGHTA, FQGNSA.

The chain uses TRBV7-8 and TRBJ2-2; D may be TRBD2 (5 bases). The V gene lost 0 bases and the J gene lost 4 bases, with 12 bases spanning the gap. This CDR3 has 16 amino acids. Germline V gene lookup returns CDR1 SGHVS and CDR2 FQNEAQ. CDR3 sequence reads: CASSLARGSGTGELFF. In DNA, the CDR3 is TGTGCCAGCAGCTTAGCTCGAGGGTCTGGCACCGGGGAGCTGTTTTTT.

The chain combines TRBV9 with TRBJ1-4; no clear D gene. Germline CDR1 SGDLS, CDR2 YYNGEE. CDR3 length: 17 amino acids. Trimming stripped 4 bases from V and 4 bases from J, with 20 bases between. The CDR3 DNA follows: TGTGCCAGCAGCCCCACCGCGAGGGCGGTTAATAATGAAAAACTGTTTTTT. The encoded protein is CASSPTARAVNNEKLFF.

The chain joins TRBV14 to TRBJ1-4; a possible D gene is TRBD1 (6 bases). The germline CDR1 and CDR2 sequences are SGHDN and FVKESK. The V gene lost 4 bases and the J gene lost 2 bases, with 11 bases spanning the gap. The CDR3 spans 15 residues. Written as DNA, the CDR3 is TGTGCCAGCAGCCGCCGGCAGGGGACTAATGAAAAACTGTTTTTT. It encodes CASSRRQGTNEKLFF.

The V call is TRBV7-2, the J call TRBJ1-2; D unresolved. The CDR3 consists of 13 residues. The germline V gene has CDR1 SGHTA and CDR2 FQGNSA. V lost 5 bases to trimming and J lost 1 base, with 8 bases between them. The CDR3: CASSQGFNYGYTF. The CDR3 DNA reads as TGTGCCAGCAGCCAAGGTTTTAACTATGGCTACACCTTC.

V gene TRBV19 combines with J gene TRBJ1-5; D not resolved. There are 13 residues in the CDR3. V dropped 5 bases and J dropped 2 bases, with 7 bases sitting between them. Looked up from germline, CDR1 is LNHDA and CDR2 is SQIVND (reference sequence). The CDR3 sequence: CASSRWGNQPQHF. The CDR3, as DNA: TGTGCCAGTAGTCGGTGGGGCAATCAGCCCCAGCATTTT. The full variable domain, its missing parts supplied by reference TRBV19 and TRBJ1-5, is DGGITQSPKYLFRKEGQNVTLSCEQNLNHDAMYWYRQDPGQGLRLIYYSQIVNDFQKGDIAEGYSVSREKKESFPLTVTSAQKNPTAFYLCASSRWGNQPQHFGDGTRLSIL.

V and J are TRBV19 and TRBJ1-5; D unresolved. In germline, CDR1 is LNHDA, CDR2 SQIVND (reference sequence). Trimming stripped 1 base from V and 1 base from J, with 11 bases between. CDR3 length equals 16 residues. CDR3 protein: CASSIGSGTSNQPQHF. As DNA, the CDR3 is TGTGCCAGTAGTATAGGATCCGGAACGAGCAATCAGCCCCAGCATTTT.

This clone showed up just a few times. V gene TRBV5-4 combines with J gene TRBJ2-7, with D maybe TRBD2 (6 bases). The germline V gene encodes CDR1 SGHNT and CDR2 YYREEE (reference sequence). This CDR3 spans 13 amino acids. Trimming left V 4 bases short and J 6 bases short, with 14 bases between. The CDR3 region has the DNA TGTGCCAGCAGCCCCGGGGGATTCGCCGAGCAGTACTTC. Protein sequence: CASSPGGFAEQYF.

The chain combines TRBV14 with TRBJ2-7; D is ambiguous. There are 15 residues in the CDR3. CDR1 and CDR2 (germline): SGHDN, FVKESK. The V end lost 1 base, the J end lost 6 bases, and 16 bases lay between the germline ends. The CDR3 coding sequence is TGTGCCAGCAGCCAAGGTGGTTTTGGGTCTGGCGAGCAGTACTTC. Residues: CASSQGGFGSGEQYF.

V usage is TRBV6-5 and J usage is TRBJ2-7; D might be TRBD1 or TRBD2, each matching 5 bases. The germline V and J ends were trimmed by 2 bases and 9 bases, with 17 bases remaining between them. This CDR3 is built from 14 residues. Germline CDR1 reads MNHEY; CDR2 reads SVGAGI. The CDR3 DNA follows: TGTGCCAGCAGTTACAAATCAGCAGGGACCATGCAGTACTTC. Its protein product is CASSYKSAGTMQYF.

V is TRBV7-2 and J is TRBJ2-4, with 7 bases that match TRBD2. CDR3 length equals 15 residues. Germline trimming cut 0 bases from V and 1 base from J; bases unmatched to any gene: 0. Looked up from germline, CDR1 is SGHTA and CDR2 is FQGNSA. The CDR3, as DNA: TGTGCCAGCAGCTTAGCCGGGAGGGCCAAAAACATTCAGTACTTC. This gives the protein CASSLAGRAKNIQYF.

The chain links TRBV24-1 to TRBJ1-3, with D possibly matching TRBD1 (5 bases). This CDR3 contains 14 residues. Germline CDR1 is KGHDR and CDR2 is SFDVKD. V dropped 4 bases and J dropped 0 bases, with 6 bases sitting between them. CDR3 DNA sequence: TGTGCCACCAGTGACGGGACCTCTGGAAACACCATATATTTT. This codes for CATSDGTSGNTIYF.

The chain links TRBV6-2 or TRBV6-3 to TRBJ1-5, with a possible D match to TRBD1 (5 bases). The CDR3 runs to 14 residues. V lost 2 bases, J lost 4 bases, and 9 bases lay in between. Germline values: CDR1 MNHEY, CDR2 SVGEGT. The CDR3 coding sequence is TGTGCCAGCAGTTACACGGGGCAGAATCAGCCCCAGCATTTT. Translated: CASSYTGQNQPQHF.

This clone was seen only a few times. This rearrangement joins TRBV7-4 to TRBJ1-5; D ambiguous. The germline V and J ends were trimmed by 5 bases and 10 bases, with 27 bases remaining between them. Germline V gene sequence: CDR1 SGHVT, CDR2 SQSDAQ. CDR3 size: 17 residues. The CDR3 reads CASSPVGNEGKVPPQHF. The CDR3 DNA reads as TGTGCCAGCAGCCCTGTGGGCAACGAGGGCAAAGTCCCACCCCAGCATTTT.

This chain uses TRBV21-1 with TRBJ1-5. TRBV21-1 counts as a pseudogene. The length of the CDR3 is 15 residues. CDR3 loop: CASSARDRYFQPQHF. In DNA, the CDR3 is TGTGCCAGCAGCGCCCGGGACCGGTATTTCCAGCCCCAGCATTTT.

J is TRBJ2-5 and V is TRBV7-8, with D tentatively TRBD2 (6 bases). The CDR3 covers 16 residues. Germline CDR1 reads SGHVS; CDR2 reads FQNEAQ. Trimming shortened V by 1 base and J by 5 bases, and 17 bases separated the two germline ends. In DNA, the CDR3 is TGTGCCAGCAGCTTAGGTCGGGGGAGTGTGATTGAGACCCAGTACTTC. Translated, it gives CASSLGRGSVIETQYF. Filled out from reference TRBV7-8 and TRBJ2-5, the complete variable domain reads GAGVSQSPRYKVAKRGQDVALRCDPISGHVSLFWYQQALGQGPEFLTYFQNEAQLDKSGLPSDRFFAERPEGSVSTLKIQRTQQEDSAVYLCASSLGRGSVIETQYFGPGTRLLVL.

This chain links TRBV5-8 with TRBJ2-3, with D unresolved. The CDR3 runs 9 residues. The germline V gene has CDR1 SGHTS and CDR2 YDEGEE. Trimming left V 5 bases short and J 6 bases short, with 1 base between. The chain's CDR3 is CASRDTQYF. CDR3 in DNA: TGTGCCAGCAGGGATACGCAGTATTTT.

The rearrangement links TRBV19 to TRBJ2-2; the D call may be TRBD1 or TRBD2 (6 bases each). The V gene lost 7 bases and the J gene lost 0 bases, with 18 bases spanning the gap. Germline CDR1 and CDR2: LNHDA and SQIVND (reference sequence). This CDR3 has 17 amino acids. CDR3 in DNA: TGTGCCAGTACCCAGGGGCAGGGGACTTCGAACACCGGGGAGCTGTTTTTT. Encoded protein: CASTQGQGTSNTGELFF.

CDR3 protein: CASSRVGSYNEQFF. Written as DNA, the CDR3 is TGTGCCAGCAGTCGGGTGGGCTCCTACAATGAGCAGTTCTTC. The chain joins TRBV6-5 to TRBJ2-1; D is unresolved. The CDR3 loop spans 14 amino acids. Per the germline V gene, CDR1 is MNHEY and CDR2 is SVGAGI. V was pared by 5 bases and J by 0 bases, with 8 bases between.

The chain recombines TRBV19 with TRBJ1-5; D remains unclear. V was cut by 6 bases and J by 6 bases, with 15 bases left in between. CDR3 length: 14 amino acids. Germline V gives CDR1 LNHDA, CDR2 SQIVND (reference sequence). The CDR3 bases are TGTGCCAGTAGGCCGGTACAGTTTAGTCAGCCCCAGCATTTT. Protein product: CASRPVQFSQPQHF.